The 2 T cell receptor beta chains listed next were all sequenced from one sample in a study of monozygotic twins with inflammatory bowel disease. TCRdb re-called the 5' RACE reads and shows each CDR3 protein once, DNA omitted. In all, the sample yields approximately 200,000 distinct CDR3 sequences. The sequenced sample was blood. The receptors were sampled from a human donor with ulcerative colitis or Crohn's disease, or a healthy co-twin of an affected twin (not recorded which).

The chain combines TRBV7-2 with TRBJ1-4; the D gene TCRdb calls, TRBD1, cannot be checked with no DNA. CDR3 size: 15 residues. Looked up from germline, CDR1 is SGHTA and CDR2 is FQGNSA. The CDR3 protein is CASSLMQGAKGELFF. The full variable domain, in which reference TRBV7-2 and TRBJ1-4 provide the parts outside the CDR3, is GAGVSQSPSNKVTEKGKDVELRCDPISGHTALYWYRQSLGQGLEFLIYFQGNSAPDKSGLPSDRFSAERTGGSVSTLTIQRTQQEDSAVYLCASSLMQGAKGELFFGSGTQLSVL.

V is TRBV5-5 and J is TRBJ2-7. Germline V gene lookup returns CDR1 SGHKS and CDR2 YYEKEE (reference sequence). The CDR3 runs 11 residues. CDR3 in amino acids: CASTFGDEQYF.